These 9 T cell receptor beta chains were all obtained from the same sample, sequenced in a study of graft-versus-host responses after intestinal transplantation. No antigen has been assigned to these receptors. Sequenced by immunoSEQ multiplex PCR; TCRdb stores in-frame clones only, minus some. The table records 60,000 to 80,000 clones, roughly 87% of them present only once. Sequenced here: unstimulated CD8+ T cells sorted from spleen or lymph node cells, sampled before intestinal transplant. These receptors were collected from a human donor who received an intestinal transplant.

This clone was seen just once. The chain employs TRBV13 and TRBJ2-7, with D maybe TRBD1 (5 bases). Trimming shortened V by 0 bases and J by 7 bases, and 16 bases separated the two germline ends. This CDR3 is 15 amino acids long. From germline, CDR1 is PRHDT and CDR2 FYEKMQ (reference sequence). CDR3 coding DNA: TGTGCCAGCAGCTTAGGGGCCCAGGGCGGTCGGGAGCAGTACTTC. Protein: CASSLGAQGGREQYF.

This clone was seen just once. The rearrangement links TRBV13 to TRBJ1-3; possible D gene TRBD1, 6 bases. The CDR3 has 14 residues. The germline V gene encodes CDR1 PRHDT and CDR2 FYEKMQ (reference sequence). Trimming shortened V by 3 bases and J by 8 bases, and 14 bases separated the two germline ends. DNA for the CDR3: TGTGCCAGCAGCTTCTCCGGGACATGGTACACCATATATTTT. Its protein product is CASSFSGTWYTIYF.

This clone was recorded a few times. The CDR3 spells CASSPRGQGPTDTQYF. DNA for the CDR3: TGTGCCAGCAGCCCGCGGGGACAGGGCCCCACAGATACGCAGTATTTT. This chain links TRBV11-3 with TRBJ2-3, with TRBD1 matching 9 bases. The length of the CDR3 is 16 residues. J lost 2 bases, V lost 5 bases, and 8 bases had no gene match. Germline lookup yields CDR1 SGHNT and CDR2 YENEEA.

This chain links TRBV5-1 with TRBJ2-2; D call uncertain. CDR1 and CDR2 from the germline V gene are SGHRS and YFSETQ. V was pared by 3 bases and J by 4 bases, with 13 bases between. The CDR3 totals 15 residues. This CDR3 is CASSSQSPTTGELFF. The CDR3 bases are TGCGCCAGCAGCTCACAGAGCCCTACCACCGGGGAGCTGTTTTTT. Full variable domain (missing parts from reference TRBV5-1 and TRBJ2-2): KAGVTQTPRYLIKTRGQQVTLSCSPISGHRSVSWYQQTPGQGLQFLFEYFSETQRNKGNFPGRFSGRQFSNSRSEMNVSTLELGDSALYLCASSSQSPTTGELFFGEGSRLTVL.

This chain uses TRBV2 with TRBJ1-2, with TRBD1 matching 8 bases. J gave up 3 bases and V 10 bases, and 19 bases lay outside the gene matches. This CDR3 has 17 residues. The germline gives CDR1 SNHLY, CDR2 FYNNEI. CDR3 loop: CANPPGAGQGTHYGYTF. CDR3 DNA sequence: TGTGCCAACCCCCCCGGGGCTGGACAGGGTACCCACTATGGCTACACCTTC.

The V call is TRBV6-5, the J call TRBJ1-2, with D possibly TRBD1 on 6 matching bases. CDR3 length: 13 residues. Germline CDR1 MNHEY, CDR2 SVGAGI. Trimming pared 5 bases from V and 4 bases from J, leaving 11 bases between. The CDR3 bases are TGTGCCAGCAGTCCCGGGACACTCTATGGCTACACCTTC. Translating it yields CASSPGTLYGYTF.

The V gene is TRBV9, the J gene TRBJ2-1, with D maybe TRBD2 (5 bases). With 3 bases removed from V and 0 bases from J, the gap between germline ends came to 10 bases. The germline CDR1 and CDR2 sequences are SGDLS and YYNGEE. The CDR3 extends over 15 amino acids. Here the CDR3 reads CASSGGRSSYNEQFF. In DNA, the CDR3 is TGTGCCAGCAGCGGCGGGCGTAGCTCCTACAATGAGCAGTTCTTC. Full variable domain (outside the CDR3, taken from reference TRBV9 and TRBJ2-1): DSGVTQTPKHLITATGQRVTLRCSPRSGDLSVYWYQQSLDQGLQFLIQYYNGEERAKGNILERFSAQQFPDLHSELNLSSLELGDSALYFCASSGGRSSYNEQFFGPGTRLTVL.

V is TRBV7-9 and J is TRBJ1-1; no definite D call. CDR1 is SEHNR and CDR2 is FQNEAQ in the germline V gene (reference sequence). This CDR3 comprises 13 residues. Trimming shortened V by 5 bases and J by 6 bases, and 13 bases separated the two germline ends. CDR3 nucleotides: TGTGCCAGCAGCCCGGGTCCCAACCCTGAAGCTTTCTTT. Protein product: CASSPGPNPEAFF. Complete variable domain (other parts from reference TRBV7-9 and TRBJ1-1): DTGVSQNPRHKITKRGQNVTFRCDPISEHNRLYWYRQTLGQGPEFLTYFQNEAQLEKSRLLSDRFSAERPKGSFSTLEIQRTEQGDSAMYLCASSPGPNPEAFFGQGTRLTVV.

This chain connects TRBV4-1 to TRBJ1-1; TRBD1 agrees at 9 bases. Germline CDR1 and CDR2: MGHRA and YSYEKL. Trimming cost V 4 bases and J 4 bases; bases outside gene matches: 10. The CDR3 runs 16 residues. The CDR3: CASSRRGGQGATEAFF. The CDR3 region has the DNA TGCGCCAGCAGCCGAAGAGGGGGACAGGGAGCCACTGAAGCTTTCTTT.